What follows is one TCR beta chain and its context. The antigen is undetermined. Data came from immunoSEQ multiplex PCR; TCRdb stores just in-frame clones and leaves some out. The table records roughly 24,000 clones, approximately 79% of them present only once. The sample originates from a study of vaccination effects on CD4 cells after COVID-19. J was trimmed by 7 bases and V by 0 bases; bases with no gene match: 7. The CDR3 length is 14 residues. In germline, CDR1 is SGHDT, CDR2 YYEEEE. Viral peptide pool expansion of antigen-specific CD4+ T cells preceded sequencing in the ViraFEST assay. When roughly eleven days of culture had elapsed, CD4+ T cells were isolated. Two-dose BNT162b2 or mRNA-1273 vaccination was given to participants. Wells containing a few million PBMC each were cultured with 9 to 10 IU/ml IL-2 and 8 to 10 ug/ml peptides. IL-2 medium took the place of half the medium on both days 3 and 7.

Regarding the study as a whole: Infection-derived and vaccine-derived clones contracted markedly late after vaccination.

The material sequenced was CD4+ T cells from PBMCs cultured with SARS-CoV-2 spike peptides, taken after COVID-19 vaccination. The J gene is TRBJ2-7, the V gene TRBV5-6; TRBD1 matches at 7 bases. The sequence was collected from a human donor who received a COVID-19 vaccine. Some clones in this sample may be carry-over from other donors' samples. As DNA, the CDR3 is TGTGCCAGCAGCTTGGGTAGGGGGCCGGGGGAGCAGTACGTC. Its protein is CASSLGRGPGEQYV.